The sequence of this T cell receptor (beta chain) was determined in a study of T cells in Graves' hyperthyroidism and ophthalmopathy. The J segment lost 3 bases and the V segment lost 2 bases, leaving 5 bases of the junction unmatched. The CDR3 covers 16 residues. Germline V gene lookup returns CDR1 SGHTA and CDR2 FQGNSA. TCR beta CDR3 region amplification was performed from RNA transcripts. A first-round RT-PCR of the TCR CDR3 used the HTBI primer set. One entry per CDR3 protein, called by TCRdb with MiXCR from the multiplex PCR reads. The sample consists of roughly 510,000 distinct CDR3 sequences, about 46% of them appearing once. Diagnoses used clinical symptoms, serum thyroxine and TRAb, thyroid ultrasound and orbital computed tomography. Study outcomes and limitations: Ophthalmopathy, which appeared later, was predicted by the model a median around 6.5 months before onset. Within blood appeared most thyroid clonotypes that had expanded above 0.001.

This clonotype was seen many times. Its antigen is currently unknown. The rearrangement joins TRBV7-2 to TRBJ1-5; 9 nucleotides line up with TRBD1. Sequences were obtained from peripheral blood or thyroid tissue (not recorded which). This TCR was recovered from an adult woman with Graves' disease, either hyperthyroidism or ophthalmopathy (not recorded which). The CDR3 DNA sequence: TGTGCCAGCAGCTTATCCGGGACAGGGTTCAATCAGCCCCAGCATTTT. It is translated as CASSLSGTGFNQPQHF.